Following are 21 T cell receptor beta chains from one sample sequenced in a study of blood T cell repertoires in COVID-19. Sequencing was performed with immunoSEQ multiplex PCR; in TCRdb, only in-frame clones are kept and a portion is missing. The sample records hundreds of thousands of clones, about four fifths being singletons. Material for sequencing was PBMCs or T cells enriched from blood (not recorded which). These receptors were collected from a woman between 50 and 59 years old who had been exposed to COVID-19.

The V gene is TRBV7-6, the J gene TRBJ2-1; 8 nucleotides align to TRBD2. The CDR3 totals 15 residues. J gave up 7 bases and V 5 bases, and 10 bases lay outside the gene matches. The germline V gene encodes CDR1 SGHVS and CDR2 FNYEAQ. Written as DNA, the CDR3 is TGTGCCAGCAGCCCTCGGGGGGGGCAGGGGAATGAGCAGTTCTTC. This gives the protein CASSPRGGQGNEQFF.

J is TRBJ1-1 and V is TRBV5-1; maybe TRBD1 (5 bases). V was pared by 4 bases and J by 9 bases, with 16 bases between. Germline CDR1 reads SGHRS; CDR2 reads YFSETQ. This CDR3 comprises 13 residues. The CDR3 region has the DNA TGCGCCAGCAGCGGAGGGGCGGGCACGAAAGCTTTCTTT. This sequence encodes CASSGGAGTKAFF. The variable domain in full, completed from reference TRBV5-1 and TRBJ1-1, reads KAGVTQTPRYLIKTRGQQVTLSCSPISGHRSVSWYQQTPGQGLQFLFEYFSETQRNKGNFPGRFSGRQFSNSRSEMNVSTLELGDSALYLCASSGGAGTKAFFGQGTRLTVV.

The V gene is TRBV6-1, the J gene TRBJ2-7; a possible D gene is TRBD1 (5 bases). The CDR3 consists of 12 residues. The germline CDR1 and CDR2 sequences are MNHNS and SASEGT. V gave up 3 bases and J gave up 2 bases, with 5 bases separating them. The CDR3 DNA reads as TGTGCCAGCAGTGACAGGGCCTACGAGCAGTACTTC. It codes for CASSDRAYEQYF.

The CDR3 loop reads CASTEGRVSLAEQYF. The CDR3 region has the DNA TGTGCCAGCACGGAGGGACGAGTTTCTTTAGCCGAGCAGTACTTC. The rearrangement links TRBV7-2 to TRBJ2-7; the D gene is possibly TRBD2 (6 bases). This CDR3 contains 15 residues. Germline CDR1 SGHTA, CDR2 FQGNSA. The germline V and J ends were trimmed by 7 bases and 6 bases, with 22 bases remaining between them.

This clone has only one observation. This chain uses TRBV2 with TRBJ1-1; 7 nucleotides line up with TRBD1. Germline V gene lookup returns CDR1 SNHLY and CDR2 FYNNEI. J lost 9 bases, V lost 6 bases, and 7 bases had no gene match. The CDR3 totals 12 residues. The CDR3 spells CASRPGQVQAFF. The DNA for the CDR3 is TGTGCCAGCAGACCCGGACAGGTACAAGCTTTCTTT.

The V and J genes are TRBV3-1 (or the pseudogene TRBV3-2) and TRBJ1-4, with D perhaps matching TRBD1 (6 bases). The V gene's germline CDR1 is LGHDT and CDR2 YNNKEL (reference sequence). The CDR3 spans 16 residues. V lost 0 bases, J lost 4 bases, and 12 bases lay in between. The CDR3 region has the DNA TGTGCCAGCAGCCAAGATCTGATACAGGGTAATGAAAAACTGTTTTTT. Encoded protein: CASSQDLIQGNEKLFF.

The genes are TRBV15 and TRBJ1-2, with D perhaps TRBD1 (5 bases). Trimming took 3 bases from V and 3 from J, leaving 14 bases between them. Germline CDR1 LNHNV, CDR2 YYDKDF (reference sequence). The CDR3 loop spans 15 amino acids. CDR3 in DNA: TGTGCCACCAGCAGCCTCCAGGGTACGGACTATGGCTACACCTTC. It yields the protein CATSSLQGTDYGYTF.

In its sample, this clone was seen a few times. The J gene is TRBJ2-2, the V gene TRBV18; 7 bases agree with TRBD1. V lost 1 base to trimming and J lost 10 bases; unmatched junction nucleotides: 6. The CDR3 contains 14 residues. Germline lookup yields CDR1 KGHSH and CDR2 LQKENI. The CDR3 protein is CASSPRTGIEELFF. In DNA, the CDR3 is TGTGCCAGCTCACCACGGACAGGTATAGAGGAGCTGTTTTTT.

The chain has TRBV19 and TRBJ1-5; the D is unclear. Germline CDR1 LNHDA, CDR2 SQIVND (reference sequence). This CDR3 comprises 14 residues. Deletions cut 2 bases from V and 4 bases from J, with 9 bases between. Written as DNA, the CDR3 is TGTGCCAGTAGTATAATGTCAGGTAATCAGCCCCAGCATTTT. It specifies CASSIMSGNQPQHF.

This clone was counted between two and nine times. Other DNA sequences in this sample translate to the same CDR3. The chain joins TRBV11-3 to TRBJ1-1, with D hard to call. Germline V gene lookup returns CDR1 SGHNT and CDR2 YENEEA. V lost 1 base and J 2 bases, leaving 5 bases between the germline ends. CDR3 length equals 13 residues. CDR3 nucleotides: TGTGCCAGCAGCTTAGGCGGTAACACTGAAGCTTTCTTT. Translation gives CASSLGGNTEAFF.

In DNA form, the CDR3 reads TGCGCCAGCAGTGTCGGGACAGGGTTAGGGGAGCAGTACTTC. It is translated as CASSVGTGLGEQYF. The chain carries TRBV10-2 and TRBJ2-7; TRBD1 matches at 9 bases. After removal of 4 bases from V and 7 bases from J, the junction contained 8 bases not matched to a gene. The CDR3 runs to 14 residues. CDR1 and CDR2 from the germline V gene are WSHSY and SAAADI.

This chain joins TRBV12-3 or TRBV12-4 and TRBJ1-1; no firm D call. CDR3 size: 13 residues. The V and J ends lost 3 bases and 3 bases respectively, with 8 bases between them. CDR3 sequence: CASSFGLDTEAFF. The CDR3 DNA reads TGTGCCAGCAGTTTCGGGTTGGACACTGAAGCTTTCTTT.

CDR3 sequence: CAISESPGGGAGTDTQYF. The CDR3 DNA reads as TGTGCCATCAGTGAGTCCCCGGGCGGGGGAGCCGGCACAGATACGCAGTATTTT. The chain has TRBV10-3 and TRBJ2-3; 7 nucleotides match TRBD2. The V gene's germline CDR1 is ENHRY and CDR2 SYGVKD. The J segment lost 1 base and the V segment lost 0 bases, leaving 10 bases of the junction unmatched. This CDR3 is built from 18 residues.

J is TRBJ2-1 and V is TRBV7-2; 10 positions match TRBD2. Germline CDR1 is SGHTA and CDR2 is FQGNSA. The length of the CDR3 is 16 residues. The V segment lost 1 base and the J segment 3 bases; nucleotides outside the gene matches: 3. CDR3 amino acids: CASSLGAGGYYNEQFF. CDR3 coding DNA: TGTGCCAGCAGCTTAGGAGCGGGGGGGTACTACAATGAGCAGTTCTTC.

The gene calls are TRBV5-6 and TRBJ1-2; no firm D call. CDR1 is SGHDT and CDR2 is YYEEEE in the germline V gene. Deletions cut 4 bases from V and 8 bases from J, with 12 bases between. This CDR3 is built from 12 residues. Written as DNA, the CDR3 is TGTGCCAGCAGCCTGGAGACTTGGGGCTACACCTTC. This sequence encodes CASSLETWGYTF.

This chain's CDR3 is CATSEGLAGPMDTQYF. CDR3 bases: TGTGCCACCAGTGAGGGACTAGCGGGGCCCATGGATACGCAGTATTTT. This sequence joins TRBV24-1 and TRBJ2-3; TRBD2 aligns across 13 bases. This CDR3 comprises 16 residues. Germline V CDR1 and CDR2: KGHDR, SFDVKD. Trimming took 4 bases from V and 6 from J; bases not matched to a gene: 6.

The gene calls are TRBV7-2 and TRBJ2-1; 9 bases are shared with TRBD2. V was clipped by 0 bases and J by 4 bases; unmatched bases: 4. This CDR3 is built from 16 residues. Germline CDR1 is SGHTA and CDR2 is FQGNSA. The CDR3 region is CASSLAVAGGYNEQFF. CDR3 sequence (DNA): TGTGCCAGCAGCTTAGCGGTGGCGGGGGGGTACAATGAGCAGTTCTTC. Supplemented by reference TRBV7-2 and TRBJ2-1, the full variable domain reads GAGVSQSPSNKVTEKGKDVELRCDPISGHTALYWYRQSLGQGLEFLIYFQGNSAPDKSGLPSDRFSAERTGGSVSTLTIQRTQQEDSAVYLCASSLAVAGGYNEQFFGPGTRLTVL.

V gene TRBV5-1 combines with J gene TRBJ2-2, with no clear D. The CDR3 runs 12 residues. Germline assignment: CDR1 SGHRS and CDR2 YFSETQ. Trimming took off 7 bases at V and 6 bases at J, with 10 bases between the two ends. The CDR3 DNA reads TGCGCCAGCGGGCCAATTGCCGGGGAGCTGTTTTTT. It translates to CASGPIAGELFF.

This chain uses TRBV6-5 with TRBJ1-2, with D tentatively TRBD1 (5 bases). Germline CDR1 MNHEY, CDR2 SVGAGI. The CDR3 length is 15 residues. V lost 1 base and J 0 bases, leaving 9 bases between the germline ends. This CDR3 is CASSYYRNTNYGYTF. The CDR3 DNA reads as TGTGCCAGCAGTTACTACAGGAACACTAACTATGGCTACACCTTC.

The V gene is TRBV3-1 (or the pseudogene TRBV3-2), the J gene TRBJ2-2, with 9 bases identical to TRBD2. From germline, CDR1 is LGHDT and CDR2 YNNKEL (reference sequence). The CDR3 runs to 17 residues. Germline trimming cut 1 base from V and 4 bases from J; bases unmatched to any gene: 7. The CDR3 region is CASSQVTSGDLTGELFF. The DNA for the CDR3 is TGTGCCAGCAGCCAAGTGACTAGCGGAGACCTCACCGGGGAGCTGTTTTTT.

The V call is TRBV3-1 (or the pseudogene TRBV3-2), the J call TRBJ1-4; D is unresolved. CDR3 size: 12 residues. Deletions cut 4 bases from V and 8 bases from J, with 8 bases between. CDR1 LGHDT and CDR2 YNNKEL come from the germline V gene (reference sequence). As DNA, the CDR3 is TGTGCCAGCAGCCCACGCGGGGAAAAACTGTTTTTT. As protein: CASSPRGEKLFF.